These T cell receptor beta chains were read from a single sample in a study of CD8 T cells in Susac syndrome. TCRdb fed the immunoSEQ multiplex PCR reads into MiXCR, producing one record per CDR3 protein. The sample comprises over 120,000 distinct CDR3 sequences, around 94% of which are singletons, and more than 0.065% rests with the top ten. The sequenced material came from CD4+ T cells from PBMCs. These receptors all stem from a human donor in good health. The CDR3 runs from the conserved cysteine through the conserved F or W. The D gene is left open where the match is weak. Clone size is shown for a subset of rows, as once, few, many or a class of expanded clone.

TRBV20-1	.	TRBJ2-7	TRBD2	TGCAGTGCCGGACTAGCGGGATCCTACGAGCAGTACTTC	CSAGLAGSYEQYF
TRBV12-3/TRBV12-4	.	TRBJ1-1	.	TGTGCCAGCGCCTCCCCCACGGGGGGCACTGAAGCTTTCTTT	CASASPTGGTEAFF
TRBV5-4	.	TRBJ2-3	TRBD1	TGTGCCAGCAGCAGACAGGGTAGCACAGATACGCAGTATTTT	CASSRQGSTDTQYF
TRBV2	.	TRBJ2-3	TRBD2	TGTGCCAGCAGTGAAATAGCGGGAGGGACAGATACGCAGTATTTT	CASSEIAGGTDTQYF
TRBV5-6	.	TRBJ1-2	.	TGTGCCAGCACTCCTGGATTTTCGAACTATGGCTACACCTTC	CASTPGFSNYGYTF
TRBV9	.	TRBJ2-6	.	TGTGCCAGCAGCGCGCCGGCCGGGGCCAACGTCCTGATTTTC	CASSAPAGANVLIF
TRBV4-2	.	TRBJ2-4	.	TGTGCCAGCAGCCAAGACTGGCGGCCGGGGGCGCAGTACTTC	CASSQDWRPGAQYF
TRBV18	.	TRBJ2-3	TRBD1	TGTGCCAGCTCATCTAGACAGGGAGCCACAGATACGCAGTATTTT	CASSSRQGATDTQYF
TRBV7-9	.	TRBJ2-6	TRBD1	TGTGCCAGCAGCCGACGACGGACAGGGGGCCTCATCAGTCCTTTC	CASSRRRTGGLISPF
TRBV28	.	TRBJ2-3	TRBD2	TGTGCCAGCAGTTCCTTAATAGCGGGAGGGACAGATACGCAGTATTTT	CASSSLIAGGTDTQYF
TRBV5-1	.	TRBJ2-5	.	TGCGCCAGCAGCTTAAATCACGGGATTCAAGAGACCCAGTACTTC	CASSLNHGIQETQYF
TRBV20-1	.	TRBJ2-5	.	TGCAGTGCTAGAGACCCAGGACAAGAGACCCAGTACTTC	CSARDPGQETQYF
TRBV27	.	TRBJ2-5	.	TGTGCCAGCAGCCTTGAGGGACGGGGGACCCAGTACTTC	CASSLEGRGTQYF
TRBV20-1	.	TRBJ2-3	TRBD2	TGCAGTGCTAGAGATCCCGGGACTACCACAGATACGCAGTATTTT	CSARDPGTTTDTQYF
TRBV19	.	TRBJ2-2	.	TGTGCCAGTATCAACTGGCGACAGACCAACACCGGGGAGCTGTTTTTT	CASINWRQTNTGELFF
TRBV7-9	.	TRBJ2-7	.	TGTGCCAGCAGCCCCAACTACGAGCAGTACTTC	CASSPNYEQYF
TRBV7-9	.	TRBJ2-7	.	TGTGCCAGCAGCTTTTACCCCTACGAGCAGTACTTC	CASSFYPYEQYF
TRBV3-1	.	TRBJ2-4	.	TGTGCCAGCAACCAAGGATCTATGGGAGTTCAGTACTTC	CASNQGSMGVQYF
TRBV5-4	.	TRBJ1-5	.	TGTGCCAGCAGCTTGGCCGGGACGGGAGGACCCCAGCATTTT	CASSLAGTGGPQHF
TRBV30	.	TRBJ1-3	TRBD1	TGTGCCTGGAGAGGGGGGGACAGGGGGCATGGAAACACCATATATTTT	CAWRGGDRGHGNTIYF
TRBV9	.	TRBJ2-7	.	TGTGCCAGCAGCGTAGGTCCCAGGGACTACGAGCAGTACTTC	CASSVGPRDYEQYF
TRBV5-1	.	TRBJ2-1	.	TGCGCCAGCAGCTCAATACTAGAGGGTGAGCAGTTCTTC	CASSSILEGEQFF
TRBV18	.	TRBJ1-3	.	TGTGCCAGCTCACCCCAACCCACACCCAGCTCTGGAAACACCATATATTTT	CASSPQPTPSSGNTIYF
TRBV20-1	.	TRBJ2-7	.	TGCAGTGCTAGAGGGGCCTCGCAGTACGAGCAGTACTTC	CSARGASQYEQYF
TRBV5-4	.	TRBJ2-7	TRBD2	TGTGCCAGCAGCCTAATGACTAGCGGGTACTACGAGCAGTACTTC	CASSLMTSGYYEQYF
TRBV2	.	TRBJ2-2	TRBD1	TGTGCCAGCAGTGTAGGACAGGGATACACCGGGGAGCTGTTTTTT	CASSVGQGYTGELFF
TRBV12-3/TRBV12-4	.	TRBJ1-2	.	TGTGCCAGCAGTTTAATCATTTACTATGGCTACACCTTC	CASSLIIYYGYTF
TRBV20-1	.	TRBJ1-4	.	TGCAGTGCTAGAGATCTGTTTGGAAAACTGTTTTTT	CSARDLFGKLFF
TRBV27	.	TRBJ1-2	.	TGTGCCAGCAGTTCCCGGACAGCCTCTAACTATGGCTACACCTTC	CASSSRTASNYGYTF
TRBV12-3/TRBV12-4	.	TRBJ2-2	.	TGTGCCAGCGACGATAACACCGGGGAGCTGTTTTTT	CASDDNTGELFF
TRBV14	.	TRBJ1-2	TRBD1	TGTGCCAGCAGCCAACCGAACCCCATGACAGGGTCCTATGGCTACACCTTC	CASSQPNPMTGSYGYTF
TRBV18	.	TRBJ2-2	TRBD2	TGTGCCAGCTCAACTAGCGGGATCCTCACCGGGGAGCTGTTTTTT	CASSTSGILTGELFF
TRBV28	.	TRBJ2-7	.	TGTGCCAGCAGTTTGACTGATGGTCTAGTTTATGAGCAGTACTTC	CASSLTDGLVYEQYF
TRBV5-6	.	TRBJ2-6	TRBD1	TGTGCCAGCAGCTTGGCCGGGGGCAGGGGGCGATCTGGGGCCAACGTCCTGACTTTC	CASSLAGGRGRSGANVLTF
TRBV3-1	.	TRBJ2-1	TRBD2	TGTGCCAGCAGCCAACTAGCGGACTCCTACAATGAGCAGTTCTTC	CASSQLADSYNEQFF
TRBV6-6	.	TRBJ1-1	TRBD1	TGTGCCAGCAGCGACAGGGGAATATCTGAAGCTTTCTTT	CASSDRGISEAFF
TRBV20-1	.	TRBJ2-1	TRBD2	TGCAGTGCTCCCCGGAGGGGCGGGAGGTACAATGAGCAGTTCTTC	CSAPRRGGRYNEQFF
TRBV29-1	.	TRBJ2-4	TRBD2	TGCAGCGTTGAAGAGGGCGGGAGTAGGATTCAGTACTTC	CSVEEGGSRIQYF
TRBV3-1	.	TRBJ2-1	TRBD2	TGTGCCAGCACAGGGACTAGCGGGATTTCGCTCTTC	CASTGTSGISLF
TRBV29-1	.	TRBJ2-7	.	TGCAGCATGCTGATGACAGGCCATCCCTACGAGCAGTACTTC	CSMLMTGHPYEQYF
TRBV4-2	.	TRBJ2-6	.	TGTGCCAGCAGCCAAGGTGTAGGGCGGCTCGACTCTGGGGCCAACGTCCTGACTTTC	CASSQGVGRLDSGANVLTF
TRBV15	.	TRBJ1-4	TRBD1	TGTGCCACCAGAGGGCGGGACAGGGCCGGAGAAAAACTGTTTTTT	CATRGRDRAGEKLFF
TRBV9	once	TRBJ1-1	.	TGTGCCAGCAGCGTAAGTATCGGTACTGAAGCTTTCTTT	CASSVSIGTEAFF
TRBV12-3/TRBV12-4	.	TRBJ2-2	TRBD1	TGTGCCAGCAGTGGCACAGGGGGCACCGGGGAGCTGTTTTTT	CASSGTGGTGELFF